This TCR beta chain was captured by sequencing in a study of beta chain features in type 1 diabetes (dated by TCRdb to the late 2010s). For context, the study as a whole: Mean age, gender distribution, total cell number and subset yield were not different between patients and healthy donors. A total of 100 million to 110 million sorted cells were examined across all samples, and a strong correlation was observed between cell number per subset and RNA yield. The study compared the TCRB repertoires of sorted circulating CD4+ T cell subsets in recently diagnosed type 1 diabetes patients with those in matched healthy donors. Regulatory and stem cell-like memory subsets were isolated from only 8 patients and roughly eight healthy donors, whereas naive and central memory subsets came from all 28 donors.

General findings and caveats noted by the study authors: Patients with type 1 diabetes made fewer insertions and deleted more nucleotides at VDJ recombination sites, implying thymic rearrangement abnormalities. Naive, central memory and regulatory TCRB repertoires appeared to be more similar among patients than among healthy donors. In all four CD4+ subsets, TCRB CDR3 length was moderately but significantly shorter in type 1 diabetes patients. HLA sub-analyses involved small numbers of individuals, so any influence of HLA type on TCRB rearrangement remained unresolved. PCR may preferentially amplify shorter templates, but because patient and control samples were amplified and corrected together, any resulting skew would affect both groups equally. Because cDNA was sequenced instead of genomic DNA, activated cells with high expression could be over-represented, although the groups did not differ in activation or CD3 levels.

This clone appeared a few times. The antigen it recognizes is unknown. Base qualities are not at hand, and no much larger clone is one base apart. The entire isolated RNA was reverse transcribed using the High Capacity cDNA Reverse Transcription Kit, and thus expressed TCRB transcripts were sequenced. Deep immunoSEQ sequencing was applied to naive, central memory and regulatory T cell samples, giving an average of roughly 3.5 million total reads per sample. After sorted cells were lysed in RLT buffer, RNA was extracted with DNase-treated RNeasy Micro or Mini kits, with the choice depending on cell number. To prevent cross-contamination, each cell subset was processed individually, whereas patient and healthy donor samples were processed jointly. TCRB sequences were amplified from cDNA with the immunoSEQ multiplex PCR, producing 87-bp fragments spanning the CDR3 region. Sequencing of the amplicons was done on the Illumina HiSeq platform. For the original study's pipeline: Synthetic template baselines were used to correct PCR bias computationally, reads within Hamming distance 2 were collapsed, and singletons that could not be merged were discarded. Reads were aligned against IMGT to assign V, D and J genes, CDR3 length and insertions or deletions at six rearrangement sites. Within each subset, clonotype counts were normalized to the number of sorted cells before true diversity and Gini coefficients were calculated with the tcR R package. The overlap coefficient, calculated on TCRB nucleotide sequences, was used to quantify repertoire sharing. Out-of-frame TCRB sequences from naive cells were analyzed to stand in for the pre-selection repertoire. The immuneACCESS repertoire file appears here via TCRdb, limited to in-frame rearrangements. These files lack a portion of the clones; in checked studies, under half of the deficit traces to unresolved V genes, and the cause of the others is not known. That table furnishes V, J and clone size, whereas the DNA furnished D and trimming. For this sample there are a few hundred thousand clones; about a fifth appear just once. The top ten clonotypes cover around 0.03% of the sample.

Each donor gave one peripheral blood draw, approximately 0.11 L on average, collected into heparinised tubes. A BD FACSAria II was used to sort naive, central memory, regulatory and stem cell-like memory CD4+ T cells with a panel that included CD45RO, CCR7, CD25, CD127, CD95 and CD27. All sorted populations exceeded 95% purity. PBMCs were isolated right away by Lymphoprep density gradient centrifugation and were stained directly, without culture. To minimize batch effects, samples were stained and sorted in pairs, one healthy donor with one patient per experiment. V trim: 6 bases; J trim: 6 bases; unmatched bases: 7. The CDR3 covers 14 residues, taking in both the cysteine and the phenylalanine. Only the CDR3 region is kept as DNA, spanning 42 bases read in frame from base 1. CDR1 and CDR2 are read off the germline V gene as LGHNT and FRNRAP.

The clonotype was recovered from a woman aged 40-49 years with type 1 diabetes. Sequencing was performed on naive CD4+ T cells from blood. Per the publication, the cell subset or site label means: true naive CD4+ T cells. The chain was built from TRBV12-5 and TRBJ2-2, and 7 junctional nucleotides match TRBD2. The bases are TGTGCTAGTGGGGACGGGAGGTCGGCCGGGGAGCTGTTTTTT. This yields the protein CASGDGRSAGELFF.